The 8 T cell receptor beta chains below come from one sample, sequenced in a study of cytomegalovirus exposure and HLA in healthy donors. PCR used 60 Vbeta primers and 13 Jbeta primers. The protocol was immunoSEQ multiplex PCR, while the TCRdb copy is restricted to in-frame clones and leaves out a portion. The sample has around 93,000 clones; 78% are singletons. The sequenced sample was PBMCs. These receptors all come from a woman aged 40 to 50 in good health and CMV-seronegative.

V is TRBV2 and J is TRBJ2-1; D may be TRBD2 (7 bases). The V end lost 7 bases, the J end lost 9 bases, and 10 bases lay between the germline ends. The CDR3 contains 11 residues. CDR1 is SNHLY and CDR2 is FYNNEI in the germline V gene. CDR3 amino acids: CASMGGREQFF. CDR3 DNA: TGTGCCAGCATGGGGGGGCGTGAGCAGTTCTTC. Based on the CDR3 plus reference TRBV2 and TRBJ2-1, the full variable domain is EPEVTQTPSHQVTQMGQEVILRCVPISNHLYFYWYRQILGQKVEFLVSFYNNEISEKSEIFDDQFSVERPDGSNFTLKIRSTKLEDSAMYFCASMGGREQFFGPGTRLTVL.

J is TRBJ2-3 and V is TRBV6-1, with 7 bases aligning to TRBD1. The CDR3 is 14 amino acids. V lost 10 bases to trimming and J lost 2 bases; unmatched junction nucleotides: 9. CDR1 MNHNS and CDR2 SASEGT come from the germline V gene. Written as DNA, the CDR3 is TGTGCCACCATCCACAGGGGAATCACAGATACGCAGTATTTT. Its protein is CATIHRGITDTQYF.

This chain links TRBV30 with TRBJ2-7; D unresolved. V lost 4 bases, J lost 1 base, and 11 bases lay in between. CDR1 and CDR2 (germline): GTSNPN, SVGIG (reference sequence). The CDR3 sequence is 13 residues long. CDR3 DNA sequence: TGTGCCTGGACCATGGGCCATTCCTACGAGCAGTACTTC. It codes for CAWTMGHSYEQYF.

The chain uses TRBV6-4 and TRBJ1-5, with D perhaps TRBD1 (5 bases). Germline CDR1 is MRHNA and CDR2 is SNTAGT. The CDR3 consists of 10 residues. V dropped 8 bases and J dropped 8 bases, with 7 bases sitting between them. The CDR3 nucleotides are TGTGCCAGCGCCAGGGAGCCCCAGCATTTT. Protein sequence: CASAREPQHF.

This clone was detected a few times. The rearrangement links TRBV4-3 to TRBJ2-7; 7 positions agree with TRBD2. This CDR3 is built from 14 residues. Trimming at V came to 1 base and at J to 4 bases, leaving 4 bases not matched to a gene. Germline CDR1 and CDR2: LGHNA and YSLEER. CDR3 sequence reads: CASSQGAGVYEQYF. The CDR3 bases are TGCGCCAGCAGCCAAGGGGCGGGGGTTTACGAGCAGTACTTC.

This chain joins TRBV2 and TRBJ2-7; no clear D gene. The CDR3 is made up of 14 amino acids. Trimming stripped 7 bases from V and 2 bases from J, with 15 bases between. The germline V gene has CDR1 SNHLY and CDR2 FYNNEI. CDR3 in DNA: TGTGCCAGCACGGAAGCGAACCGAGCCTACGAGCAGTACTTC. Translation: CASTEANRAYEQYF.

This clone was observed a few times. The gene calls are TRBV5-1 and TRBJ1-1; TRBD1 matches at 7 bases. The V and J ends lost 2 bases and 4 bases, in that order; junction bases with no gene match: 2. The CDR3 totals 13 residues. Germline-derived CDR1 and CDR2 are SGHRS and YFSETQ. The CDR3 DNA reads as TGCGCCAGCAGCTTACAGGGGTCCACTGAAGCTTTCTTT. The encoded protein is CASSLQGSTEAFF.

The CDR3 DNA follows: TGTGCCAGCAGTTACCCAAAAATCACAGGGCCTGGTGAAGCTTTCTTT. Protein sequence: CASSYPKITGPGEAFF. This chain connects TRBV6-6 to TRBJ1-1; D may be TRBD1 (6 bases). Germline lookup yields CDR1 MNHNY and CDR2 SVGAGI (reference sequence). The ends were cut back, 2 bases at V and 7 bases at J, with 20 bases in the middle. The CDR3 is 16 amino acids.